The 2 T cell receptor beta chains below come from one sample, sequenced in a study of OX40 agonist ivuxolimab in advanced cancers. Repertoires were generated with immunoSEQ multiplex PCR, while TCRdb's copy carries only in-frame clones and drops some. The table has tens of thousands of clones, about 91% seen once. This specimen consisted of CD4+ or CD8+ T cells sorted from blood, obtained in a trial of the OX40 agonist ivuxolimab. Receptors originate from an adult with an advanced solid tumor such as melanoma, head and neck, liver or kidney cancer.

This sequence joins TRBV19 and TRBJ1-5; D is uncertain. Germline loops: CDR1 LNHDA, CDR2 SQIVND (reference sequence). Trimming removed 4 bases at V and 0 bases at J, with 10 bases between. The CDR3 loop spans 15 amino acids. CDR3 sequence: CASSRGQNSNQPQHF. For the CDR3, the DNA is TGTGCCAGTAGTAGAGGTCAGAATAGCAATCAGCCCCAGCATTTT.

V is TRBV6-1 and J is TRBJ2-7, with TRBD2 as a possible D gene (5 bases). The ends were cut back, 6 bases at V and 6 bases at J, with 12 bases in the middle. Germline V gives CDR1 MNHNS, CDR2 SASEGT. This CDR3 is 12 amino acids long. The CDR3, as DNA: TGTGCCAGCAGGAGGGAGCGAGGCGAGCAGTACTTC. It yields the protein CASRRERGEQYF.